This TCR beta chain is from a study of blood T cell repertoires in COVID-19. Ages ranged from roughly 18 to 100 years, with residence in some 25 US areas. The CDR3 runs 17 residues. The germline CDR1 and CDR2 sequences are SGHNT and YENEEA. V lost 0 bases to trimming and J lost 10 bases; unmatched junction nucleotides: 9. Original processing notes: Quantification of nucleated cells was approximated via reference gene primer amplification. Method: immunoSEQ multiplex PCR; TCRdb's copy keeps in-frame clones and lacks some. V, J and clone size were drawn from that table, and D and trimming were deduced from the DNA. Of about 200,000 clones in the sample, roughly four fifths were seen once.

The specimen sequenced was PBMCs or T cells enriched from blood (not recorded which). V is TRBV11-3 and J is TRBJ2-1, with 13 bases lining up with TRBD2. The receptor was isolated from a man aged 35-49 years who had recovered from COVID-19. CDR3 in amino acids: CASSLEKGLAGTLEQFF. The CDR3 nucleotides read TGTGCCAGCAGCTTAGAGAAGGGACTAGCGGGAACTTTGGAGCAGTTCTTC.